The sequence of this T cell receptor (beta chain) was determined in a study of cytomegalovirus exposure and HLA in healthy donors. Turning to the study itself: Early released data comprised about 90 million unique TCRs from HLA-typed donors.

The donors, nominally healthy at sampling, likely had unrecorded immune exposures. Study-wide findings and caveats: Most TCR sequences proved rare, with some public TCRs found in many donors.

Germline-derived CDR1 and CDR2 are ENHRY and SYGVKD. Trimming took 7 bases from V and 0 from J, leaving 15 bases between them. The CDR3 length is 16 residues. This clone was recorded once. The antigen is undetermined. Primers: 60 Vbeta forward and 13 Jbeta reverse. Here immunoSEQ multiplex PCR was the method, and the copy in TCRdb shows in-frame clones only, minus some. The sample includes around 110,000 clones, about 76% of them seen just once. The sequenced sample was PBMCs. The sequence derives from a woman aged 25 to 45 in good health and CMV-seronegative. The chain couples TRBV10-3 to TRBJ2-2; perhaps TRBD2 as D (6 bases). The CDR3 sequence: CAITSGEGANTGELFF. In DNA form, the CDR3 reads TGTGCCATCACCTCGGGGGAAGGAGCGAACACCGGGGAGCTGTTTTTT.